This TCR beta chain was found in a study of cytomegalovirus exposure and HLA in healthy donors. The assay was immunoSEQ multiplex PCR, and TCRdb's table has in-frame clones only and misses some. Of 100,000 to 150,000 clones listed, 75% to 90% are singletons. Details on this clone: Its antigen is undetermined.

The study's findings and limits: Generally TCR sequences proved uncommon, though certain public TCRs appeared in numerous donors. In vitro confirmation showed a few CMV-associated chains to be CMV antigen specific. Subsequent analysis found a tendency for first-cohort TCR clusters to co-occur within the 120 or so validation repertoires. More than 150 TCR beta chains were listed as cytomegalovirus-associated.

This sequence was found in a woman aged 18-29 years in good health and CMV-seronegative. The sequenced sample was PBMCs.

CDR3 sequence: CASSGQGFEQYF. The CDR3 DNA follows: TGTGCCAGCTCAGGACAGGGCTTTGAGCAGTACTTC. The V call is TRBV6-1, the J call TRBJ2-7, with 8 bases aligning to TRBD1. Germline CDR1 reads MNHNS; CDR2 reads SASEGT. V was pared by 8 bases and J by 7 bases, with 7 bases of the junction left unmatched. The CDR3 sequence is 12 residues long.